The present TCR beta chain was sequenced within a study of T cell repertoires in cytomegalovirus infection. There are 15 residues in the CDR3. CDR1 and CDR2 (germline): SGHVS, FNYEAQ. This clonotype was counted between two and nine times. Antigen specificity is unknown. A read error may account for a junction end that differs from germline. From the reads, TCRdb called clonotypes with MiXCR, one entry per CDR3 protein. The profile shows fewer than 1,000,000 distinct CDR3 sequences, less than 40% of them singletons. The sample was cultured CD8+ T cells from PBMCs, taken from culture after CMV antigen stimulation. The rearrangement links TRBV7-6 to TRBJ2-7; D may be TRBD1 or TRBD2 (5 bases each). The receptor was isolated from a human donor in good health (CMV status not recorded). Some clones in this sample may be carry-over from other donors' samples. The CDR3 here is CASSEGLTVGYEQYF. The CDR3 region has the DNA TGTGCTAGCAGCGAGGGATTGACAGTTGGGTACGAGCAGTACTTC.